This T cell receptor beta chain was recovered during a study of blood T cell repertoires in COVID-19. Study-level information: Samples representing acute and convalescent COVID-19 were sourced from the United States, Italy and Spain.

Original methodology: Estimation of nucleated cell counts was performed using reference gene primer amplification. TCRdb keeps only in-frame clones here, not all; method: immunoSEQ multiplex PCR. V, J and clone size are those of that table, while D and trimming were read from the DNA. The table records about 150,000 clones, 75% to 90% of them present only once. Individuals aged about 18 to 90 years were recruited from 20 to 25 US areas. Per the germline V gene, CDR1 is SGHDN and CDR2 is FVKESK. The length of the CDR3 is 12 residues. V lost 6 bases to trimming and J lost 8 bases, with 10 bases between them.

This sequence was found in a man in his forties or fifties who had recovered from COVID-19. The chain joins TRBV14 to TRBJ1-4; no clear D. Sample: PBMCs or T cells enriched from blood (not recorded which). For the CDR3, the DNA is TGTGCCAGCAGTCAGTACGCAGAAAAACTGTTTTTT. Its protein is CASSQYAEKLFF.